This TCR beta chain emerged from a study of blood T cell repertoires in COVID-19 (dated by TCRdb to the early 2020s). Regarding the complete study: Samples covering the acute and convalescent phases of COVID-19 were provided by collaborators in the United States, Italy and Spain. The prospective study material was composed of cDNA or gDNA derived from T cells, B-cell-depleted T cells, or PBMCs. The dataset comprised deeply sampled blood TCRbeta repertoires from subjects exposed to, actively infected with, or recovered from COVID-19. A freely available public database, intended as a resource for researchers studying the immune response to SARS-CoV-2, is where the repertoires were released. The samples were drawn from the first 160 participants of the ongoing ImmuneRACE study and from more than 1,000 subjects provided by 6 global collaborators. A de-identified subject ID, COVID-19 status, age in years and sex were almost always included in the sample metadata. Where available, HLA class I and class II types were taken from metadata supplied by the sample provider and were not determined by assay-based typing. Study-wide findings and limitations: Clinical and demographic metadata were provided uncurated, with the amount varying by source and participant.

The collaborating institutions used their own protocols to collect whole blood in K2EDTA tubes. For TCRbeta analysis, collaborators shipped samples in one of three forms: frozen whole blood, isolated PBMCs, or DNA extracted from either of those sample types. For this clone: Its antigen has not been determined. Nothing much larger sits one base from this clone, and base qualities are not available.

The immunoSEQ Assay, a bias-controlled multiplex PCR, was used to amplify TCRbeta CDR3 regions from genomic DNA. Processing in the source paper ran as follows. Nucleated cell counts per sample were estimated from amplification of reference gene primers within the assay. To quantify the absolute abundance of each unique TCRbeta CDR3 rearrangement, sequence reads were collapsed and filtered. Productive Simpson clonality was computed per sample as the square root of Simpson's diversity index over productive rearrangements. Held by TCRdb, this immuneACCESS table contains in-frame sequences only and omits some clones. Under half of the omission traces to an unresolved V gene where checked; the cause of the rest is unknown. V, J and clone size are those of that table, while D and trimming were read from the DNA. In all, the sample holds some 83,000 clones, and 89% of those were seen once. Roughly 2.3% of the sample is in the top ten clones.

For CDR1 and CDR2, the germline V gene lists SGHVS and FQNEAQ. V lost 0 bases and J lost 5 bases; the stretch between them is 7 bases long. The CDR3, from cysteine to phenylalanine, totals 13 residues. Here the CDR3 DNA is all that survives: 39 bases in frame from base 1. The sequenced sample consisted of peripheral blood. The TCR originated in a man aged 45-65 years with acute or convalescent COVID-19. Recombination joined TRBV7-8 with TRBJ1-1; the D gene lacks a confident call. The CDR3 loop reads CASSLARETEAFF. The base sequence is TGTGCCAGCAGCTTAGCCCGGGAGACTGAAGCTTTCTTT.